These 3 T cell receptor beta chains were sequenced from one sample in a study of control samples from healthy donors and cancer patients. Assay used: immunoSEQ multiplex PCR; TCRdb lists only in-frame clones, some missing. The repertoire includes tens of thousands of clones, about 93% of them detected once, and roughly a quarter sits in the top ten. The sequencing sample was made of PBMCs. These receptors originate from a woman in her fifties or sixties with head and neck cancer.

This chain links TRBV5-1 with TRBJ2-3; 9 nucleotides align to TRBD1. Germline V CDR1 and CDR2: SGHRS, YFSETQ. V trimming: 4 bases; J trimming: 4 bases; junction bases outside the gene matches: 4. The CDR3 consists of 14 residues. The CDR3: CASSQTGGADTQYF. CDR3 DNA: TGCGCCAGCAGCCAAACAGGGGGCGCAGATACGCAGTATTTT.

The rearrangement links TRBV19 to TRBJ2-7; 8 positions match TRBD1. From germline, CDR1 is LNHDA and CDR2 SQIVND (reference sequence). The CDR3 covers 15 residues. V was clipped by 9 bases and J by 5 bases; unmatched bases: 15. CDR3 amino acids: CASGNPGTGQNEQYF. The DNA of the CDR3 is TGTGCCAGCGGTAACCCGGGGACAGGACAAAACGAGCAGTACTTC.

The rearrangement uses TRBV6-5 and TRBJ2-1; TRBD1 aligns across 11 bases. Germline V gene data show CDR1 as MNHEY and CDR2 as SVGAGI. V was pared by 6 bases and J by 7 bases, with 5 bases of the junction left unmatched. The CDR3 has 14 amino acids. The CDR3 bases are TGTGCCAGCAGCCCGGACAGGGGGCGGAATGAGCAGTTCTTC. It specifies CASSPDRGRNEQFF.